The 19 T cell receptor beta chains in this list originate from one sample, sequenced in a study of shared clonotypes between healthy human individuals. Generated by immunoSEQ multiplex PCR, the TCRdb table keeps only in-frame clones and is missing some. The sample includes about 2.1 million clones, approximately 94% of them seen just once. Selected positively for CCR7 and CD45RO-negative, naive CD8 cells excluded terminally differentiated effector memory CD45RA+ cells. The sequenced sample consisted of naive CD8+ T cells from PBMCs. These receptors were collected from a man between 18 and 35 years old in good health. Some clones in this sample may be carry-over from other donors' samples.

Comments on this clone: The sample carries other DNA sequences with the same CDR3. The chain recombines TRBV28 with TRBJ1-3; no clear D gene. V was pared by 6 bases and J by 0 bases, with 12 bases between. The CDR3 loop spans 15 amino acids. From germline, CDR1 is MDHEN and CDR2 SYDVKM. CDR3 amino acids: CASSSDTNSGNTIYF. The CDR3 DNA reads TGTGCCAGCAGCTCCGACACTAACTCTGGAAACACCATATATTTT.

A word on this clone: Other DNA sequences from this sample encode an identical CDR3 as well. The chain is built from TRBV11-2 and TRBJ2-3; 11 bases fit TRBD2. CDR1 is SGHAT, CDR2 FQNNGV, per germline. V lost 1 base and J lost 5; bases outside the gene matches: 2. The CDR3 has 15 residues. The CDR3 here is CASSLVGLAGDTQYF. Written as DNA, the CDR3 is TGTGCCAGCAGCTTAGTAGGACTAGCGGGAGATACGCAGTATTTT.

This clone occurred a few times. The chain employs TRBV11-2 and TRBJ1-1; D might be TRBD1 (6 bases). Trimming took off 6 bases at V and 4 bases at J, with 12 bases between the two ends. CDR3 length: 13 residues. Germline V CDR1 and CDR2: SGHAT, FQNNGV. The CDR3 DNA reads TGTGCCAGCAGGCTTTGGGGGCGCACTGAAGCTTTCTTT. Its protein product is CASRLWGRTEAFF. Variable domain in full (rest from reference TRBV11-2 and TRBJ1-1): EAGVAQSPRYKIIEKRQSVAFWCNPISGHATLYWYQQILGQGPKLLIQFQNNGVVDDSQLPKDRFSAERLKGVDSTLKIQPAKLEDSAVYLCASRLWGRTEAFFGQGTRLTVV.

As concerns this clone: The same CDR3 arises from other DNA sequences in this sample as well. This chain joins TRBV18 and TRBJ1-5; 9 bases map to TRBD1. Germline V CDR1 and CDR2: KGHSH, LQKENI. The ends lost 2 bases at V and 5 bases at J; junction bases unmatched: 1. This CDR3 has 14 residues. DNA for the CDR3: TGTGCCAGCTCACCAAGGACAGGGGATCAGCCCCAGCATTTT. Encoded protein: CASSPRTGDQPQHF.

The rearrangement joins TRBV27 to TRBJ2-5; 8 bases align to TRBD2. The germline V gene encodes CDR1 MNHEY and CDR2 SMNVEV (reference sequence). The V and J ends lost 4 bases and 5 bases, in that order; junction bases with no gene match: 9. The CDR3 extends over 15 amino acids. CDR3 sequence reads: CASSYNSGNRETQYF. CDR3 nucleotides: TGTGCCAGCAGTTACAATAGCGGGAACCGGGAGACCCAGTACTTC.

CDR3 amino acids: CASSEGWTVTSSYEQYF. The CDR3 DNA is TGTGCCAGCAGCGAGGGTTGGACAGTTACGAGCTCCTACGAGCAGTACTTC. This chain links TRBV2 with TRBJ2-7, with D possibly matching TRBD1 (6 bases). V was pared by 6 bases and J by 0 bases, with 21 bases between. This CDR3 has 17 residues. From germline, CDR1 is SNHLY and CDR2 FYNNEI.

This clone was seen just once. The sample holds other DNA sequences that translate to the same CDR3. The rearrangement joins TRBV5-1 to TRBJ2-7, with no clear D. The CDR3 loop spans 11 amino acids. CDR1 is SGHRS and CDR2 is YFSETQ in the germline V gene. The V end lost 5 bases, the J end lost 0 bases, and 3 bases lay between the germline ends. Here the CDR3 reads CASRGSYEQYF. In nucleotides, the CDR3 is TGCGCCAGCAGGGGCTCCTACGAGCAGTACTTC.

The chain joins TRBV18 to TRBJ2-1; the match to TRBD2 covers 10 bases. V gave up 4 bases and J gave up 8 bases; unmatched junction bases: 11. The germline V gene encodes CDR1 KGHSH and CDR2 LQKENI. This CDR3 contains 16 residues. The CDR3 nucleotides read TGTGCCAGCTCACTCACATCTAGCGGGAGTCCCGATGAGCAGTTCTTC. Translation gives CASSLTSSGSPDEQFF.

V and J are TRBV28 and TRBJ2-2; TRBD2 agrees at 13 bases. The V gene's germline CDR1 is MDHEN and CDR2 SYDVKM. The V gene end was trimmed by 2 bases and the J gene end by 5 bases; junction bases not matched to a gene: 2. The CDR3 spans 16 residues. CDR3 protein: CASSLPGLAGTGELFF. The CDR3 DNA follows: TGTGCCAGCAGTTTACCGGGACTAGCGGGGACCGGGGAGCTGTTTTTT. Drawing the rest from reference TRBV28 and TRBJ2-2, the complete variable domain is DVKVTQSSRYLVKRTGEKVFLECVQDMDHENMFWYRQDPGLGLRLIYFSYDVKMKEKGDIPEGYSVSREKKERFSLILESASTNQTSMYLCASSLPGLAGTGELFFGEGSRLTVL.

The CDR3 DNA reads as TGCGCCAGCAGCAGAGCGGCGGGGGGGCTTGGCACTGAAGCTTTCTTT. Residues: CASSRAAGGLGTEAFF. This chain uses TRBV4-1 with TRBJ1-1; D may be TRBD1 (6 bases). CDR1 is MGHRA, CDR2 YSYEKL, per germline. V lost 5 bases to trimming and J lost 4 bases, with 20 bases between them. The CDR3 runs 16 residues.

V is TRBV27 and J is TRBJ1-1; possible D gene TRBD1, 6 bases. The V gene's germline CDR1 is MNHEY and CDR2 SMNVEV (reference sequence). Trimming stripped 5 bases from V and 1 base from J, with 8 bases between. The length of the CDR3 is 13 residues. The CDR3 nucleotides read TGTGCCAGCAGTGGACAGACGAACACTGAAGCTTTCTTT. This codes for CASSGQTNTEAFF.

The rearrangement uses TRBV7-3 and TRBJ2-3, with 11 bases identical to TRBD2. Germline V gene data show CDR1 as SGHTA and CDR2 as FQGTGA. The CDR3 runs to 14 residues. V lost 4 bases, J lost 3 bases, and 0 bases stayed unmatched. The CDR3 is CASSWTSGTDTQYF. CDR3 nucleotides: TGTGCCAGCAGCTGGACTAGCGGGACAGATACGCAGTATTTT. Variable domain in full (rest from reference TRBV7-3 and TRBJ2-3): GAGVSQTPSNKVTEKGKYVELRCDPISGHTALYWYRQSLGQGPEFLIYFQGTGAADDSGLPNDRFFAVRPEGSVSTLKIQRTERGDSAVYLCASSWTSGTDTQYFGPGTRLTVL.

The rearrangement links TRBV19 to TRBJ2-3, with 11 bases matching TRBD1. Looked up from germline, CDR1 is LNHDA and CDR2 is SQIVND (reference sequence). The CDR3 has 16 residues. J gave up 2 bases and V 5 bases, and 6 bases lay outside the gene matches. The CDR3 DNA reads TGTGCCAGTAGTCGGGACAGGGGGTCCCCCACAGATACGCAGTATTTT. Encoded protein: CASSRDRGSPTDTQYF.

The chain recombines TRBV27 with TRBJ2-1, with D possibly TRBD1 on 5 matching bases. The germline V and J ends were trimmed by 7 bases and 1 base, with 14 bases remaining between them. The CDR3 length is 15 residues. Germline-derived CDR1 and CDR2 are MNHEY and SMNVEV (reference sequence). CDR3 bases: TGTGCCAGCACTCTATTGCCAGGGTCCTACAATGAGCAGTTCTTC. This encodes CASTLLPGSYNEQFF.

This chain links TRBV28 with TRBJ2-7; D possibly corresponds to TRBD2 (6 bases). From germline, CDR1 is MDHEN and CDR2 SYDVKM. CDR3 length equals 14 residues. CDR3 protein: CGTFEEGRFHEQYF. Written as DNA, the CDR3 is TGTGGCACCTTCGAAGAGGGGAGGTTCCACGAGCAGTACTTC.

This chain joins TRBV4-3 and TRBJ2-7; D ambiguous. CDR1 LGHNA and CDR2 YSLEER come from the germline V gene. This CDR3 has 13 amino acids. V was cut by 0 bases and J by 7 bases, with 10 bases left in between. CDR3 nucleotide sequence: TGCGCCAGCAGCCAAGATCCAGTCCAGGAGCAGTACTTC. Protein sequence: CASSQDPVQEQYF.

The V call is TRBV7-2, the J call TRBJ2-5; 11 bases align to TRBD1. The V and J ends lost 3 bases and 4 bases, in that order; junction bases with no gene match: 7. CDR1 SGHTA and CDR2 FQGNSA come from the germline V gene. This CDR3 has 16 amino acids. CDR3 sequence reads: CASSFLDRGLRETQYF. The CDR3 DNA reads TGTGCCAGCAGCTTTCTGGACAGGGGGCTGAGAGAGACCCAGTACTTC. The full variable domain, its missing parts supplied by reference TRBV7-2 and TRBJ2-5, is GAGVSQSPSNKVTEKGKDVELRCDPISGHTALYWYRQSLGQGLEFLIYFQGNSAPDKSGLPSDRFSAERTGGSVSTLTIQRTQQEDSAVYLCASSFLDRGLRETQYFGPGTRLLVL.

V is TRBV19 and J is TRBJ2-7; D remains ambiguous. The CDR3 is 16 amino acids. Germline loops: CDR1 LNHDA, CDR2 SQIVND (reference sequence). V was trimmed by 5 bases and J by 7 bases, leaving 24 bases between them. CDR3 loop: CASSPTPTASTSEQYF. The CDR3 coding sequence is TGTGCCAGTAGTCCAACCCCGACGGCCTCTACGAGTGAGCAGTACTTC.

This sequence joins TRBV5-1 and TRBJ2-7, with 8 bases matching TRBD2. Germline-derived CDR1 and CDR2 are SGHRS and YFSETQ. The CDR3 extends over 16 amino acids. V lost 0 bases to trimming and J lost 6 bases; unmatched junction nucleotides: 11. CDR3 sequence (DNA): TGCGCCAGCAGCTTGGCCCAAGGACTAGCTGCACTCGAGCAGTACTTC. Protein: CASSLAQGLAALEQYF.